This TCR beta chain is drawn from a study of T cell responses to AZD1222 COVID-19 vaccine. Produced via immunoSEQ multiplex PCR; TCRdb's table is partial and in-frame only. The sample consists of about 180,000 clones, 90% of them appearing once. Only a few counts were recorded for this clone. What it binds is unknown. Trimming stripped 7 bases from V and 10 bases from J, with 20 bases between. The CDR3 is 15 residues long. Germline CDR1 reads MNHEY; CDR2 reads SVGEGT. Overall study findings and caveats: The study found vaccine-associated CD4 TCRs spanning spike, dominant at 160-218 and 743-854. The breadth and depth of Spike-specific TCRs increased once two AZD1222 doses had been given.

Sequencing used peripheral blood, obtained on day 0 of AZD1222 vaccination. This TCR was recovered from an adult in good health. The V call is TRBV6-2 or TRBV6-3, the J call TRBJ1-6; D is ambiguous. DNA for the CDR3: TGTGCCAGCACCCCCCTCGGGCAGGACGCCTCACCCCTCCACTTT. Its protein is CASTPLGQDASPLHF.